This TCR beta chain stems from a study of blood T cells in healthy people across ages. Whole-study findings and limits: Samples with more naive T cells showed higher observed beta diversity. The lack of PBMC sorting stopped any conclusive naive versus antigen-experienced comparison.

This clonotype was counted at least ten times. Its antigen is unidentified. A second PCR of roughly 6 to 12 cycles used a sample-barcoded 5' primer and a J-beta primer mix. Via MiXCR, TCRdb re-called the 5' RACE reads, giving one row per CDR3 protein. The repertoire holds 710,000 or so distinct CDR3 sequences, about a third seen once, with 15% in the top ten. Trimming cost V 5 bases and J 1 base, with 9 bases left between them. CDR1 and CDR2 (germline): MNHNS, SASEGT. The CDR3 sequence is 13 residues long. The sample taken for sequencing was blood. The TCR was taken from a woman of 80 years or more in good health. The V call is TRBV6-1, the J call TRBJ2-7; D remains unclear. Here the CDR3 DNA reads TGTGCCAGCAGTTTAGAGCATTCCTACGAGCAGTACTTC. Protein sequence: CASSLEHSYEQYF.